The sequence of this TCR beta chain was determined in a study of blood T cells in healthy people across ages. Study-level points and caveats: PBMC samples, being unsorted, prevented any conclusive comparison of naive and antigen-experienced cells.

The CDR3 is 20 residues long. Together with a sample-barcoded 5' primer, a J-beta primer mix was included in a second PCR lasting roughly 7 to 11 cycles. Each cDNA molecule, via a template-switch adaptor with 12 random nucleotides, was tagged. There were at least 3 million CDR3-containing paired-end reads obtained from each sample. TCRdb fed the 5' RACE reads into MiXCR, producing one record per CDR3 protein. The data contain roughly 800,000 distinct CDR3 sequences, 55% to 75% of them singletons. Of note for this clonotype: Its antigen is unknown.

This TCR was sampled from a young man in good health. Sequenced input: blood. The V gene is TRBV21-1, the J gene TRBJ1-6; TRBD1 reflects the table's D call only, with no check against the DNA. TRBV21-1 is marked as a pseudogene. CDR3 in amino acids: CASSKGQGARLSSYNSPLHF. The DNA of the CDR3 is TGTGCCAGCAGCAAAGGACAGGGGGCCCGACTCAGCTCCTATAATTCACCCCTCCACTTT.